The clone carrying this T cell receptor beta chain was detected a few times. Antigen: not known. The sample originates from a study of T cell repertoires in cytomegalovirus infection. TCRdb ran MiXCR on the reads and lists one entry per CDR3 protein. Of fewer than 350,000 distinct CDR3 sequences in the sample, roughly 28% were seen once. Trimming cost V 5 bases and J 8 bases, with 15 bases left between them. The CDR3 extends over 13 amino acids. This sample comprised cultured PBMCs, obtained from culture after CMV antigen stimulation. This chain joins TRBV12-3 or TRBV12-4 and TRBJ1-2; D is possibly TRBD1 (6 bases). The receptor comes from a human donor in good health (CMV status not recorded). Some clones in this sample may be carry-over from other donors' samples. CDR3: CASSRYREYGYTF. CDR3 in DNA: TGTGCCAGCAGTCGCTACAGGGAGTACGGCTACACCTTC.